This entry concerns a single T cell receptor (beta chain). Produced via immunoSEQ multiplex PCR; TCRdb's table is partial and in-frame only. The top ten clones hold around 2.9% of a sample with fewer than 300,000 clones, roughly 84% of them seen once. V lost 5 bases and J lost 4; bases outside the gene matches: 9. CDR3 size: 15 residues. From germline, CDR1 is MDHEN and CDR2 SYDVKM. The sample belongs to a study of blood T cell repertoires in COVID-19. Study background: Researchers got acute and convalescent COVID-19 samples from the United States, Italy and Spain.

The clonotype was recovered from a woman in her late teens or twenties with acute or convalescent COVID-19. This chain links TRBV28 with TRBJ1-1, with TRBD1 identical over 8 bases. The sequenced material came from peripheral blood. CDR3 nucleotide sequence: TGTGCCAGCAGTCTGGGGGACAGGAAGGTCACTGAAGCTTTCTTT. Translation: CASSLGDRKVTEAFF.